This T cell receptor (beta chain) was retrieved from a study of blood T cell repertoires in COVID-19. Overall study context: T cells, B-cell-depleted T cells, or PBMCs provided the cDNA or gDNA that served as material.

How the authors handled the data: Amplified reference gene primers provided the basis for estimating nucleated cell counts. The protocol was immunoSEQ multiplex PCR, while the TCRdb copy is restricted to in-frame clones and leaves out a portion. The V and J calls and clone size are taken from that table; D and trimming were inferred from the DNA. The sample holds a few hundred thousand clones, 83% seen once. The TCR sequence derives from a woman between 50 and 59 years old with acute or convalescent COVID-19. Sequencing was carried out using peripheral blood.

DNA of the CDR3: TGTGCCAGCAAACGGCCAGGGGATTTAACTGAAGCTTTCTTT. Its protein is CASKRPGDLTEAFF. The chain links TRBV27 to TRBJ1-1; D might be TRBD1 (6 bases). CDR3 size: 14 residues. Germline assignment: CDR1 MNHEY and CDR2 SMNVEV (reference sequence). V was trimmed by 7 bases and J by 5 bases, leaving 17 bases between them.